The clone carrying this T cell receptor (beta chain) was counted between two and nine times. Its specificity is unknown. Germline CDR1 KGHSH, CDR2 LQKENI. V dropped 6 bases and J dropped 10 bases, with 14 bases sitting between them. The length of the CDR3 is 12 residues. The data originate from a study of T cell repertoires in cytomegalovirus infection. About the research overall: It was the public TCR beta signatures that indicated both CMV infection and matching HLA type.

TCRdb re-derived calls from the reads in MiXCR, one entry per CDR3 protein. The table shows some 600,000 distinct CDR3 sequences, with less than 25% occurring only once. General study points: CMV-specific TCR beta clonotypes restricted by HLA-C dominated the ex vivo response. Summed public TCR beta family frequency identified CMV carriers bearing the relevant HLA.

Sequenced: CD8+ T cells from PBMCs. The V call is TRBV18, the J call TRBJ2-3; D perhaps matches TRBD1 (5 bases). The source of this sequence is a human donor in good health (CMV status not recorded). Some clones in this sample may be carry-over from other donors' samples. CDR3 protein: CASSLQGIPQYF. In DNA form, the CDR3 reads TGTGCCAGCTCTCTCCAGGGCATTCCGCAGTATTTT.